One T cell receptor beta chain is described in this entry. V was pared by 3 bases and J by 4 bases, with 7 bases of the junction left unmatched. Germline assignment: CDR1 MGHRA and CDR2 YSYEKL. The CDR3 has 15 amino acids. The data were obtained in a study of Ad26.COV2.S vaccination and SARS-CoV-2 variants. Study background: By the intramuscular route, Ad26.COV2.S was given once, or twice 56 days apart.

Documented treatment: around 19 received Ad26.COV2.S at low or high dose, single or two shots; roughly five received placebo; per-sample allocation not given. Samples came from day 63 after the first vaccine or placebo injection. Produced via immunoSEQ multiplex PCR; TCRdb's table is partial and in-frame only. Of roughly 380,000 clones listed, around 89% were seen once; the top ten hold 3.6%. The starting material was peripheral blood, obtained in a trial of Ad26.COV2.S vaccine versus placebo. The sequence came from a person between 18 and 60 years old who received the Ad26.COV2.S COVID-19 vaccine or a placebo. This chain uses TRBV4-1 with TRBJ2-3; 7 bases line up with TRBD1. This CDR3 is CASSQGAGGADTQYF. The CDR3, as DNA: TGCGCCAGCAGCCAGGGGGCAGGGGGTGCAGATACGCAGTATTTT.